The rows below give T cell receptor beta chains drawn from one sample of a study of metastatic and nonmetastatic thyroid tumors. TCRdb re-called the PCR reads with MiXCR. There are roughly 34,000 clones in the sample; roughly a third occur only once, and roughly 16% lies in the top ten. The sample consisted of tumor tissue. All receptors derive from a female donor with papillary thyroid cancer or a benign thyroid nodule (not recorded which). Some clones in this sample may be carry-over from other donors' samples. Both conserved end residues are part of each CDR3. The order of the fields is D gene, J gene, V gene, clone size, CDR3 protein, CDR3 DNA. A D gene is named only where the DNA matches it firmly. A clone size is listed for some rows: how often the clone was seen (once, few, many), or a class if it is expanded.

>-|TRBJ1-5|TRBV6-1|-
CASSPLSQPQHF
TGTGCCAGCAGTCCTCTAAGTCAGCCCCAGCATTTT
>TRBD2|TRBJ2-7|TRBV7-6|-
CASSFGGGSNEQYF
TGTGCCAGCAGCTTCGGCGGGGGATCGAACGAGCAGTACTTC
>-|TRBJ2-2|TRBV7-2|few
CASSLGSAIGELFF
TGTGCCAGCAGCTTAGGATCAGCTATCGGGGAGCTGTTTTTT
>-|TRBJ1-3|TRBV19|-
CASSPDPGNTIYF
TGTGCCAGTAGCCCTGACCCAGGAAACACCATATATTTT
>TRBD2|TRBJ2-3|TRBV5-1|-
CAIKRTGLALSTDTQYF
TGCGCCATCAAAAGAACTGGACTAGCGCTTAGCACAGATACGCAGTATTTT
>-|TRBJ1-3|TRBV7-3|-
CASSLTGSSGNTIYF
TGTGCCAGCAGCTTAACGGGAAGCTCTGGAAACACCATATATTTT
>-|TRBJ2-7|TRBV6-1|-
CASRPRRLDSTNYEQYF
TGTGCCAGCAGACCTCGTCGCCTAGACTCTACCAACTACGAGCAGTACTTC
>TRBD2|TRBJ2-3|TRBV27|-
CASSSRDSLREVDTQYF
TGTGCCAGCAGTTCCCGCGACTCTTTGCGGGAGGTAGATACGCAGTATTTT
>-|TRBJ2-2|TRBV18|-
CASSPNTGELFF
TGTGCCAGCTCACCGAACACCGGGGAGCTGTTTTTT
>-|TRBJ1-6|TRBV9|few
CASSVGDSSASPLHF
TGTGCCAGCAGCGTAGGCGACAGTAGCGCTTCACCCCTCCACTTT
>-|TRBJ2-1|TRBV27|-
CASSWGAGASSYNEQFF
TGTGCCAGCAGTTGGGGAGCGGGCGCGAGCTCCTACAATGAGCAGTTCTTC
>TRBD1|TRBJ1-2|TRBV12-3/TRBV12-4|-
CASSAGQLNYGYTF
TGTGCCAGCAGTGCGGGACAGCTTAACTATGGCTACACCTTC
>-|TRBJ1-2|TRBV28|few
CASSLTGGSGYTF
TGTGCCAGCAGTTTAACCGGGGGCAGTGGCTACACCTTC
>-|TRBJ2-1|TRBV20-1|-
CSAIGHSNEQFF
TGCAGTGCTATTGGCCACTCCAATGAGCAGTTCTTC
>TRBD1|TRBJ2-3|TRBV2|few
CASELGQGNTDTQYF
TGTGCCAGTGAGCTGGGACAGGGGAACACAGATACGCAGTATTTT
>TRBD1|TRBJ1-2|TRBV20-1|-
CSARDTGQSYGYTF
TGCAGTGCTAGAGACACGGGACAGTCCTATGGCTACACCTTC
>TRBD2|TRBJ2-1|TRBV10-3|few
CAISAVTSGNEQFF
TGTGCCATCAGTGCGGTTACTAGCGGCAATGAGCAGTTCTTC
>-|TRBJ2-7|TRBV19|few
CASSIDSATYEQYF
TGTGCCAGTAGTATAGATAGCGCAACCTACGAGCAGTACTTC
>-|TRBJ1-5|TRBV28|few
CASRSPAGGVGSNQPQHF
TGTGCCAGCAGATCCCCCGCGGGCGGGGTCGGAAGCAATCAGCCCCAGCATTTT
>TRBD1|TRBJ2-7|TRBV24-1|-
CATSDRQGASPYEQYF
TGTGCCACCAGTGACCGACAGGGGGCCAGTCCCTACGAGCAGTACTTC
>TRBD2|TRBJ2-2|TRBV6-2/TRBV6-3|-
CASRQAGANTGELFF
TGTGCCAGCAGGCAAGCGGGAGCGAACACCGGGGAGCTGTTTTTT
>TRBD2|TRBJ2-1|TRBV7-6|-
CASSLSAGEGNEQFF
TGTGCCAGCAGCTTATCAGCGGGAGAGGGCAATGAGCAGTTCTTC
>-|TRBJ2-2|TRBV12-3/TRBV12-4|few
CASSLLQCSGELFF
TGTGCCAGCAGTTTGTTACAGTGCTCCGGGGAGCTGTTTTTT
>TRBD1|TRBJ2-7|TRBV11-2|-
CASSLEGEQGARYEQYF
TGTGCCAGCAGCTTAGAGGGGGAACAGGGGGCTAGGTACGAGCAGTACTTC
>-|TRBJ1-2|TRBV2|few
CASSEAYGYTF
TGTGCCAGCAGTGAAGCGTATGGCTACACCTTC
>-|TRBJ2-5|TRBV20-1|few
CSANVGETQYF
TGCAGTGCCAATGTAGGAGAGACCCAGTACTTC
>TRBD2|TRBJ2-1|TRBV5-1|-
CASSLGTIPGLGYNEQFF
TGCGCCAGCAGCTTGGGTACGATACCGGGACTAGGGTACAATGAGCAGTTCTTC
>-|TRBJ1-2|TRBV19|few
CASSLAGEWGGYTF
TGTGCCAGTAGTCTTGCAGGGGAGTGGGGTGGCTACACCTTC
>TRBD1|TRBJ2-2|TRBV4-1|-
CASSQATQGTGEPFF
TGCGCCAGCAGCCAGGCCACACAGGGGACCGGGGAGCCGTTTTTT
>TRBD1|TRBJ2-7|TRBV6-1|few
CASSRQGAREQYF
TGTGCCAGCAGTAGACAGGGGGCACGGGAGCAGTACTTC